Following are 26 T cell receptor beta chains from one sample sequenced in a study of blood T cell repertoires in COVID-19. The assay was immunoSEQ multiplex PCR, and TCRdb's table has in-frame clones only and misses some. The table includes 150,000 to 200,000 clones, roughly four fifths detected once. Sequencing was carried out using peripheral blood. Receptors were obtained from a human donor in a cohort sampled during active COVID-19.

This CDR3 reads CASSLGSTEAFF. In DNA, the CDR3 is TGCGCCAGCAGCTTGGGCAGTACTGAAGCTTTCTTT. The chain employs TRBV5-1 and TRBJ1-1, with D hard to call. This CDR3 spans 12 amino acids. V lost 0 bases and J 5 bases, leaving 5 bases between the germline ends. Germline V gene lookup returns CDR1 SGHRS and CDR2 YFSETQ.

In this sample, this clone turned up a few times. This rearrangement joins TRBV25-1 to TRBJ1-2, with D perhaps TRBD1 (5 bases). The germline gives CDR1 MGHDK, CDR2 SYGVNS. V was trimmed by 1 base and J by 9 bases, leaving 15 bases between them. The CDR3 runs 14 residues. The CDR3: CASSEWGRTMSYTF. In DNA, the CDR3 is TGTGCCAGCAGTGAATGGGGACGGACTATGAGCTACACCTTC.

The chain links TRBV3-1 (or the pseudogene TRBV3-2) to TRBJ1-5; unclear D gene. This CDR3 has 16 residues. Trimming stripped 0 bases from V and 9 bases from J, with 18 bases between. Per the germline V gene, CDR1 is LGHDT and CDR2 is YNNKEL (reference sequence). The CDR3 DNA is TGTGCCAGCAGCCAAGAAAACGCGGGGAGCGGACGGCCCCAGCATTTT. It encodes CASSQENAGSGRPQHF.

V and J are TRBV14 and TRBJ1-2, with a possible D match to TRBD1 (6 bases). There are 15 residues in the CDR3. Per germline, CDR1 SGHDN and CDR2 FVKESK. The ends were cut back, 1 base at V and 4 bases at J, with 13 bases in the middle. CDR3: CASSQAGTRSYGYTF. CDR3 coding DNA: TGTGCCAGCAGCCAAGCCGGGACACGAAGCTATGGCTACACCTTC.

The chain links TRBV12-3 or TRBV12-4 to TRBJ2-5; D is undetermined. The CDR3 extends over 12 amino acids. The V and J ends lost 6 bases and 5 bases respectively, with 10 bases between them. The chain's CDR3 is CASSTTEETQYF. The CDR3 DNA follows: TGTGCCAGCAGCACAACAGAGGAGACCCAGTACTTC.

This clone was seen at least ten times. V and J are TRBV28 and TRBJ1-1, with unresolved D. CDR1 is MDHEN, CDR2 SYDVKM, per germline. The CDR3 consists of 14 residues. V gave up 6 bases and J gave up 0 bases, with 11 bases separating them. The CDR3 spells CASRAGILNTEAFF. CDR3 nucleotides: TGTGCCAGCAGGGCAGGAATTCTGAACACTGAAGCTTTCTTT. Complete variable domain (other parts from reference TRBV28 and TRBJ1-1): DVKVTQSSRYLVKRTGEKVFLECVQDMDHENMFWYRQDPGLGLRLIYFSYDVKMKEKGDIPEGYSVSREKKERFSLILESASTNQTSMYLCASRAGILNTEAFFGQGTRLTVV.

This clone was recorded a few times. The V and J genes are TRBV30 and TRBJ1-6; 9 bases line up with TRBD1. The CDR3 runs to 12 residues. Germline values: CDR1 GTSNPN, CDR2 SVGIG (reference sequence). V dropped 7 bases and J dropped 9; count of bases not matched to a gene: 4. The CDR3 sequence is CAFGQGSSPLHF. The DNA of the CDR3 is TGTGCCTTTGGACAGGGGTCTTCACCCCTCCACTTT.

The chain joins TRBV9 to TRBJ1-2; D remains unclear. CDR1 is SGDLS, CDR2 YYNGEE, per germline. The CDR3 consists of 14 residues. V lost 0 bases and J lost 8, with 14 bases in between. CDR3 DNA: TGTGCCAGCAGCGTAGAGGGCAGTTCGGGAGGCTACACCTTC. This gives the protein CASSVEGSSGGYTF.

The chain recombines TRBV7-9 with TRBJ2-1, with 9 bases matching TRBD2. V was clipped by 5 bases and J by 12 bases; unmatched bases: 8. CDR1 and CDR2 (germline): SEHNR, FQNEAQ (reference sequence). CDR3 size: 13 residues. CDR3 region: CASSLSGRPSQFF. CDR3 nucleotides: TGTGCCAGCAGCCTGAGCGGGAGGCCCTCGCAGTTCTTC.

This clone was detected only once. This rearrangement joins TRBV5-1 to TRBJ2-1; perhaps TRBD2 as D (6 bases). This CDR3 is 13 amino acids long. Trimming cost V 4 bases and J 7 bases, with 12 bases left between them. Germline V CDR1 and CDR2: SGHRS, YFSETQ. CDR3 sequence: CASSIGGENEQFF. For the CDR3, the DNA is TGCGCCAGCAGCATTGGCGGGGAGAATGAGCAGTTCTTC.

The rearrangement uses TRBV6-5 and TRBJ2-7; 9 positions match TRBD1. CDR1 is MNHEY and CDR2 is SVGAGI in the germline V gene. V lost 6 bases, J lost 3 bases, and 9 bases stayed unmatched. This CDR3 comprises 15 residues. The CDR3 sequence is CASSRPGQGLYEQYF. As DNA, the CDR3 is TGTGCCAGCAGCCGACCGGGACAGGGCCTCTACGAGCAGTACTTC.

This clone was seen once. The J gene is TRBJ2-7, the V gene TRBV6-5; D perhaps matches TRBD2 (5 bases). Germline CDR1 MNHEY, CDR2 SVGAGI. Trimming pared 11 bases from V and 5 bases from J, leaving 10 bases between. There are 10 residues in the CDR3. The CDR3 sequence is CAWKADEQYF. CDR3 DNA sequence: TGTGCCTGGAAAGCGGACGAGCAGTACTTC.

J is TRBJ2-5 and V is TRBV3-1 (or the pseudogene TRBV3-2); 8 positions agree with TRBD2. Germline CDR1 LGHDT, CDR2 YNNKEL (reference sequence). The CDR3 is 15 amino acids. Trimming took 0 bases from V and 5 from J; bases not matched to a gene: 5. CDR3 sequence (DNA): TGTGCCAGCAGCCAAGAATCCGGGGGGGACGAGACCCAGTACTTC. Translated: CASSQESGGDETQYF.

The chain joins TRBV6-5 to TRBJ2-5; TRBD2 agrees at 7 bases. V lost 7 bases and J lost 5; bases outside the gene matches: 7. The CDR3 is 13 amino acids. Looked up from germline, CDR1 is MNHEY and CDR2 is SVGAGI. The CDR3 reads CASNIWGGETQYF. The CDR3, as DNA: TGTGCCAGCAACATTTGGGGGGGGGAGACCCAGTACTTC.

This clone appeared a few times. J is TRBJ1-2 and V is TRBV30, with D possibly matching TRBD1 (5 bases). CDR1 is GTSNPN, CDR2 SVGIG, per germline (reference sequence). The CDR3 loop spans 15 amino acids. Trimming stripped 0 bases from V and 0 bases from J, with 11 bases between. The chain's CDR3 is CAWSVAGRANYGYTF. CDR3 DNA sequence: TGTGCCTGGAGTGTAGCAGGGAGGGCTAACTATGGCTACACCTTC.

This clone has a handful of counts. The chain carries TRBV10-3 and TRBJ1-1; weak D call: TRBD1 (5 bases). V lost 9 bases, J lost 1 base, and 12 bases lay in between. Germline-derived CDR1 and CDR2 are ENHRY and SYGVKD. The CDR3 runs 13 residues. CDR3 nucleotides: TGTGCCATATGTCGACAGACGAACACTGAAGCTTTCTTT. It codes for CAICRQTNTEAFF.

The chain links TRBV15 to TRBJ1-1, with D unresolved. This CDR3 is 14 amino acids long. V lost 0 bases and J 0 bases, leaving 5 bases between the germline ends. Per germline, CDR1 LNHNV and CDR2 YYDKDF (reference sequence). CDR3 sequence reads: CATSREAVNTEAFF. CDR3 coding DNA: TGTGCCACCAGCAGAGAGGCAGTGAACACTGAAGCTTTCTTT.

The V call is TRBV19, the J call TRBJ1-5; D call uncertain. The CDR3 spans 15 residues. The germline V gene encodes CDR1 LNHDA and CDR2 SQIVND (reference sequence). Deletions cut 3 bases from V and 2 bases from J, with 11 bases between. The CDR3 region has the DNA TGTGCCAGTAGTATCCCCGGGTCGGGCAATCAGCCCCAGCATTTT. Translated: CASSIPGSGNQPQHF. Drawing the rest from reference TRBV19 and TRBJ1-5, the complete variable domain is DGGITQSPKYLFRKEGQNVTLSCEQNLNHDAMYWYRQDPGQGLRLIYYSQIVNDFQKGDIAEGYSVSREKKESFPLTVTSAQKNPTAFYLCASSIPGSGNQPQHFGDGTRLSIL.

In this sample, this clone turned up a few times. V is TRBV10-1 and J is TRBJ2-7; 8 bases fit TRBD1. Germline values: CDR1 WNHNN, CDR2 SYGVQD (reference sequence). CDR3 length: 15 amino acids. With 0 bases clipped from V and 3 bases from J, the junction kept 4 bases outside the gene matches. This CDR3 is CASSESGTGGYEQYF. The CDR3 DNA reads as TGCGCCAGCAGTGAGTCCGGGACAGGCGGCTACGAGCAGTACTTC.

This clone appeared a few times. This chain's CDR3 is CASRGTPALHF. CDR3 sequence (DNA): TGTGCCAGCAGGGGCACACCGGCCCTCCACTTT. The V gene is TRBV28, the J gene TRBJ1-6; unclear D gene. V was pared by 6 bases and J by 14 bases, with 11 bases between. The CDR3 is 11 amino acids. Per germline, CDR1 MDHEN and CDR2 SYDVKM.

This chain connects TRBV7-2 to TRBJ2-2, with D perhaps TRBD1 (6 bases). Germline V gene sequence: CDR1 SGHTA, CDR2 FQGNSA. The CDR3 covers 16 residues. V dropped 0 bases and J dropped 7 bases, with 15 bases sitting between them. CDR3 sequence: CASSLASGVIGGELFF. CDR3 coding DNA: TGTGCCAGCAGCTTAGCCTCAGGGGTGATAGGCGGGGAGCTGTTTTTT.

The chain links TRBV14 to TRBJ2-5; D may be TRBD2 (5 bases). Looked up from germline, CDR1 is SGHDN and CDR2 is FVKESK. The CDR3 extends over 16 amino acids. V lost 3 bases to trimming and J lost 0 bases, with 14 bases between them. The CDR3 spells CASSHDPTGYQETQYF. In nucleotides, the CDR3 is TGTGCCAGCAGCCATGACCCCACGGGGTACCAAGAGACCCAGTACTTC.

The V gene is TRBV2, the J gene TRBJ2-7, with D perhaps matching TRBD2 (6 bases). The CDR3 has 12 amino acids. Germline lookup yields CDR1 SNHLY and CDR2 FYNNEI. V was shortened by 8 bases and J by 2 bases, with 10 bases between the two germline ends. The CDR3 DNA reads TGTGCCAGCGGATGGGGGGCCTACGAGCAGTACTTC. Its protein is CASGWGAYEQYF.

The gene calls are TRBV19 and TRBJ2-5; D is perhaps TRBD2 (5 bases). Trimming stripped 7 bases from V and 5 bases from J, with 20 bases between. Germline V gene lookup returns CDR1 LNHDA and CDR2 SQIVND (reference sequence). This CDR3 has 15 amino acids. The CDR3 sequence: CASTVGGNRGETQYF. CDR3 DNA sequence: TGTGCCAGTACAGTAGGCGGTAATCGAGGGGAGACCCAGTACTTC.

Here the CDR3 reads CASSPGWSGEQFF. CDR3 sequence (DNA): TGTGCCAGCAGCCCGGGATGGTCGGGTGAGCAGTTCTTC. The V gene is TRBV3-1 (or the pseudogene TRBV3-2), the J gene TRBJ2-1; D possibly corresponds to TRBD2 (5 bases). CDR3 length: 13 residues. Germline CDR1 and CDR2: LGHDT and YNNKEL (reference sequence). Between the trimmed V and J ends, which lost 4 bases and 9 bases, there was a span of 13 bases.

This clone occurred once. J is TRBJ1-3 and V is TRBV7-2, with TRBD1 matching over 7 bases. The CDR3 has 18 residues. V dropped 5 bases and J dropped 0; count of bases not matched to a gene: 13. Germline V lookup: CDR1 SGHTA, CDR2 FQGNSA. The DNA for the CDR3 is TGTGCCAGCAGCCCGCGGACAGGACTATTCGACTCTGGAAACACCATATATTTT. The encoded protein is CASSPRTGLFDSGNTIYF.